The source of this TCR beta chain is a study of OX40 agonist ivuxolimab in advanced cancers. In the study overall: People who had prior anti-PD-1, anti-PD-L1 or anti-CTLA-4 therapy could take part, and roughly 44% had some.

Assay used: immunoSEQ multiplex PCR; TCRdb lists only in-frame clones, some missing. Counted here are about 130,000 clones, about 92% occurring once; the ten biggest clones make up more than 0.9%. From germline, CDR1 is KGHSH and CDR2 LQKENI. Trimming took 2 bases from V and 6 from J; bases not matched to a gene: 4. This CDR3 contains 14 residues. The sample here was CD4+ or CD8+ T cells sorted from blood, taken in a trial of the OX40 agonist ivuxolimab. This chain links TRBV18 with TRBJ2-3; 8 nucleotides agree with TRBD2. This TCR derives from an adult with an advanced solid tumor such as melanoma, head and neck, liver or kidney cancer. The CDR3 DNA is TGTGCCAGCTCACCAGGGATAGCGGGGGATACGCAGTATTTT. It yields the protein CASSPGIAGDTQYF. Full variable domain (missing parts from reference TRBV18 and TRBJ2-3): NAGVMQNPRHLVRRRGQEARLRCSPMKGHSHVYWYRQLPEEGLKFMVYLQKENIIDESGMPKERFSAEFPKEGPSILRIQQVVRGDSAAYFCASSPGIAGDTQYFGPGTRLTVL.